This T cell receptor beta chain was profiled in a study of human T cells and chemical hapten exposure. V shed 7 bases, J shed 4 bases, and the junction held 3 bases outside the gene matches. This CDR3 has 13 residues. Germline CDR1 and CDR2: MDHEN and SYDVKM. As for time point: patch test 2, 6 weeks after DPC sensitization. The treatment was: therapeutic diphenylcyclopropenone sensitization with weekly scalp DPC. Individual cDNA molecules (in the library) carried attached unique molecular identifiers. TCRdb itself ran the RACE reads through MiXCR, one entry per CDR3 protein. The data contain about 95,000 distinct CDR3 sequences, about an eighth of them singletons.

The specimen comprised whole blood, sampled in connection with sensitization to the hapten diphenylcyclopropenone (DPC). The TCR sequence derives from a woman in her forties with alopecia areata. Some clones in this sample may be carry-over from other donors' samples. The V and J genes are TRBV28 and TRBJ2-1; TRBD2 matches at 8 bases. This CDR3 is CASTLAVYNEQFF. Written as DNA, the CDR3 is TGTGCCAGCACACTAGCGGTATACAATGAGCAGTTCTTC.